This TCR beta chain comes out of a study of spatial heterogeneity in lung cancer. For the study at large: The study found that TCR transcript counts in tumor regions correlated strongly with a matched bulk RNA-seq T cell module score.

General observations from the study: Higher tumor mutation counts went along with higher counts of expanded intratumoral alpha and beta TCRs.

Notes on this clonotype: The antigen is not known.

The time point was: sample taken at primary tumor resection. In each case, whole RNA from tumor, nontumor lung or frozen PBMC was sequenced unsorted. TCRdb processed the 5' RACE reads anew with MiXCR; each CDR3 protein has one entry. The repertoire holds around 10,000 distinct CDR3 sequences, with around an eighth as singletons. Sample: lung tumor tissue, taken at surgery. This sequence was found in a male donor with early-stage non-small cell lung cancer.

Written as DNA, the CDR3 is TGTGCCAGCAGTGAATTGGACAGCAAAGAGACCCAGTACTTC. Translated: CASSELDSKETQYF. This chain joins TRBV25-1 and TRBJ2-5; D perhaps matches TRBD1 (6 bases). The CDR3 is made up of 14 amino acids. The germline V gene encodes CDR1 MGHDK and CDR2 SYGVNS. V was trimmed by 1 base and J by 3 bases, leaving 9 bases between them.